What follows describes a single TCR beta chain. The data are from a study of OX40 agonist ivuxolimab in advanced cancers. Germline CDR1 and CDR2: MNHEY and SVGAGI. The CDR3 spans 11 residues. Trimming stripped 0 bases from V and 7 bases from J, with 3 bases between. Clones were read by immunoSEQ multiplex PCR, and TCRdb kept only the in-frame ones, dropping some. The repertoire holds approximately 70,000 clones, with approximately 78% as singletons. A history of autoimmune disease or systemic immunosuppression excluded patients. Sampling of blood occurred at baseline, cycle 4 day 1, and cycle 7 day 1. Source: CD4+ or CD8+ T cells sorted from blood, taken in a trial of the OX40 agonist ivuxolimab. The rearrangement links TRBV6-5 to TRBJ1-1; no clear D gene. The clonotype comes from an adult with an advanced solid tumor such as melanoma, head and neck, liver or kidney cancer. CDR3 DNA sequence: TGTGCCAGCAGTTACTCTGGTGAAGCTTTCTTT. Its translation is CASSYSGEAFF.